A selection of T cell receptor beta chains follows, all from one sample in a study of OX40 agonist ivuxolimab in advanced cancers. TCRdb's copy holds only in-frame clones and misses some; the assay was immunoSEQ multiplex PCR. The sample carries 15,000 or so clones, about 89% recorded once. The sample in question was CD4+ or CD8+ T cells sorted from blood, obtained in a trial of the OX40 agonist ivuxolimab. The receptor set was obtained from an adult with an advanced solid tumor such as melanoma, head and neck, liver or kidney cancer. CDR3s include the opening cysteine and the closing phenylalanine or tryptophan. The D gene is left open where the match is weak.

>TRBJ2-2|TRBV7-6|TRBD1
CASSLGTGYTGELFF
TGTGCCAGCAGCTTAGGGACAGGATACACCGGGGAGCTGTTTTTT
>TRBJ2-1|TRBV7-6|-
CASSAQLSVEQFF
TGTGCCAGCAGCGCCCAACTAAGCGTTGAGCAGTTCTTC
>TRBJ1-3|TRBV6-6|TRBD1
CASSFQDREEGNTIYF
TGTGCCAGCAGTTTCCAAGACAGGGAGGAAGGAAACACCATATATTTT
>TRBJ2-2|TRBV27|-
CASSLSAASDTGELFF
TGTGCCAGCAGTTTGTCAGCGGCGTCCGACACCGGGGAGCTGTTTTTT
>TRBJ1-2|TRBV5-5|-
CASSLESASNYGYTF
TGTGCCAGCAGCTTGGAATCAGCCTCTAACTATGGCTACACCTTC
>TRBJ2-1|TRBV10-1|TRBD2
CASVKLAGVGNEQFF
TGCGCCAGCGTTAAACTAGCGGGAGTTGGCAATGAGCAGTTCTTC
>TRBJ1-4|TRBV13|-
CASSLQGFNEKLFF
TGTGCCAGCAGCTTACAGGGCTTTAATGAAAAACTGTTTTTT
>TRBJ2-3|TRBV10-1|TRBD2
CASSPAGGYTDTQYF
TGCGCCAGCAGCCCAGCGGGAGGGTACACAGATACGCAGTATTTT
>TRBJ2-2|TRBV5-6|-
CASSLSPRPGTGELFF
TGTGCCAGCAGCTTGTCCCCCAGGCCGGGCACCGGGGAGCTGTTTTTT
>TRBJ1-1|TRBV28|-
CASSLIGHEAFF
TGTGCCAGCAGTTTAATAGGGCATGAAGCTTTCTTT
>TRBJ2-7|TRBV30|-
CAWSVQRYEQYF
TGTGCCTGGAGTGTACAGCGATACGAGCAGTACTTC
>TRBJ1-1|TRBV4-1|-
CASSQGLGNTEAFF
TGCGCCAGCAGCCAAGGGTTGGGGAACACTGAAGCTTTCTTT
>TRBJ1-4|TRBV7-8|TRBD1
CASSLSDRGREKLFF
TGTGCCAGCAGCTTATCTGACAGGGGGCGTGAAAAACTGTTTTTT
>TRBJ1-1|TRBV6-5|TRBD1
CASSYRSGGTEAFF
TGTGCCAGCAGTTACCGGTCAGGGGGCACTGAAGCTTTCTTT
>TRBJ2-7|TRBV5-1|TRBD2
CASSLEASGSYEQYF
TGCGCCAGCAGCTTGGAGGCTAGCGGTTCCTACGAGCAGTACTTC
>TRBJ1-6|TRBV9|-
CASSVDGTTNSPLHF
TGTGCCAGCAGCGTAGACGGGACAACTAATTCACCCCTCCACTTT